This entry concerns a single T cell receptor beta chain. Its antigen is still unknown. V lost 2 bases and J 6 bases, leaving 13 bases between the germline ends. CDR3 length: 15 amino acids. Germline CDR1 SGHAT, CDR2 FQNNGV. This sample is part of a study of OX40 agonist ivuxolimab in advanced cancers. Overall study context: The dose-escalation group included hepatocellular carcinoma, melanoma, renal cell carcinoma and head and neck cancer. Overall study results and limits: Those patients achieving a partial response at 0.1-3.0 mg/kg showed among the lowest clonal expansion.

Generated by immunoSEQ multiplex PCR, the TCRdb table keeps only in-frame clones and is missing some. The sample records approximately 19,000 clones, roughly 78% being singletons. Source: CD4+ or CD8+ T cells sorted from blood, taken in a trial of the OX40 agonist ivuxolimab. The sequence was collected from an adult with an advanced solid tumor such as melanoma, head and neck, liver or kidney cancer. This chain uses TRBV11-2 with TRBJ2-2, with D maybe TRBD2 (6 bases). The CDR3 DNA is TGTGCCAGCAGCTTACACGGGAGCGCTTCCGGGGAGCTGTTTTTT. Amino acids: CASSLHGSASGELFF.